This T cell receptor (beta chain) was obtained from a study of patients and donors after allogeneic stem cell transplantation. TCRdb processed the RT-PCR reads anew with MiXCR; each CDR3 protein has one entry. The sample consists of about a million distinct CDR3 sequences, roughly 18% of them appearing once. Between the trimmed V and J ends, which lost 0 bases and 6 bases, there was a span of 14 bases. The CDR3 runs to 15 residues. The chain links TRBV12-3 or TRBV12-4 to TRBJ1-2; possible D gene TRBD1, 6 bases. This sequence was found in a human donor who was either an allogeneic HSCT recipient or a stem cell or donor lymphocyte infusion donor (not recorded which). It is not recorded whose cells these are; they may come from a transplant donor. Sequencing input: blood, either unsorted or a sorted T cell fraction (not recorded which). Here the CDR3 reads CASSLARGRENGYTF. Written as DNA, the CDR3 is TGTGCCAGCAGTTTAGCCCGGGGGCGAGAGAATGGCTACACCTTC.